This T cell receptor beta chain was sequenced in a study of immune evolution from preneoplasia to lung adenocarcinoma. Produced via immunoSEQ multiplex PCR; TCRdb's table is partial and in-frame only. The repertoire holds fewer than 5,500 clones, with less than 85% as singletons. Patients had resection in Japan or China between the mid-2010s and the late 2010s. V gave up 1 base and J gave up 2 bases, with 12 bases separating them. The CDR3 extends over 16 amino acids. From germline, CDR1 is SEHNR and CDR2 FQNEAQ (reference sequence). This TCR came from a person between 55 and 80 years old with lung adenocarcinoma. V and J are TRBV7-9 and TRBJ1-5; unclear D gene. The material sequenced was FFPE minimally invasive lung adenocarcinoma tissue. The CDR3, as DNA: TGTGCCAGCAGCTTAGGCGAGGGTCCGGGCAATCAGCCCCAGCATTTT. Its protein is CASSLGEGPGNQPQHF.